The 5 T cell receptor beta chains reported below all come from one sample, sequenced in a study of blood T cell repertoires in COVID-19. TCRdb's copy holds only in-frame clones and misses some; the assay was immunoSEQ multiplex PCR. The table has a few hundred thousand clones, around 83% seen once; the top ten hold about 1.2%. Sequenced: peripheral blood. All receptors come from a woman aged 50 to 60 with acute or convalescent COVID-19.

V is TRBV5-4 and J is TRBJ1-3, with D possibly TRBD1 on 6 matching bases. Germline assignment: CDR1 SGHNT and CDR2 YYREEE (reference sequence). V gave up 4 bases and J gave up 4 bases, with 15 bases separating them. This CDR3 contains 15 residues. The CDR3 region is CASSPDSAKGNTIYF. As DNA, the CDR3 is TGTGCCAGCAGCCCGGACAGCGCAAAGGGAAACACCATATATTTT. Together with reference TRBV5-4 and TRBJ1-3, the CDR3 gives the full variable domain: ETGVTQSPTHLIKTRGQQVTLRCSSQSGHNTVSWYQQALGQGPQFIFQYYREEENGRGNFPPRFSGLQFPNYSSELNVNALELDDSALYLCASSPDSAKGNTIYFGEGSWLTVV.

Written as DNA, the CDR3 is TGCAGCGTTGAAGATCTCTATCGCCCAGATACGCAGTATTTT. This encodes CSVEDLYRPDTQYF. This sequence joins TRBV29-1 and TRBJ2-3; unclear D gene. Looked up from germline, CDR1 is SQVTM and CDR2 is ANQGSEA. This CDR3 comprises 14 residues. Trimming took off 0 bases at V and 4 bases at J, with 11 bases between the two ends.

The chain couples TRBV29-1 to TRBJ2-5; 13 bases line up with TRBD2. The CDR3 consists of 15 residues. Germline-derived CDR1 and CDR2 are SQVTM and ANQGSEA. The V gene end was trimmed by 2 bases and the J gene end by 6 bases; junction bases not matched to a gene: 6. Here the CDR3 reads CSVEILAGGPKTQYF. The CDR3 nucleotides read TGCAGCGTTGAAATACTAGCGGGGGGGCCGAAGACCCAGTACTTC.

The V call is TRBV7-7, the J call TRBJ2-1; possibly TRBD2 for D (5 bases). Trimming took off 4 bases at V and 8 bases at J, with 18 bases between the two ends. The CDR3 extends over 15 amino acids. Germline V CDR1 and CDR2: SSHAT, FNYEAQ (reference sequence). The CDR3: CASSSQLSTRDEQFF. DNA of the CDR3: TGTGCCAGCAGCTCCCAACTATCTACTAGGGATGAGCAGTTCTTC.

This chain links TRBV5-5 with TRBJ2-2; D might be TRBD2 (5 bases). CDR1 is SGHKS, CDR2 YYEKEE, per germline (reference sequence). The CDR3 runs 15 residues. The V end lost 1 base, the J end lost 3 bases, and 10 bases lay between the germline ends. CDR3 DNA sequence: TGTGCCAGCAGCTTGTCTCGGGGTTACACCGGGGAGCTGTTTTTT. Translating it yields CASSLSRGYTGELFF.